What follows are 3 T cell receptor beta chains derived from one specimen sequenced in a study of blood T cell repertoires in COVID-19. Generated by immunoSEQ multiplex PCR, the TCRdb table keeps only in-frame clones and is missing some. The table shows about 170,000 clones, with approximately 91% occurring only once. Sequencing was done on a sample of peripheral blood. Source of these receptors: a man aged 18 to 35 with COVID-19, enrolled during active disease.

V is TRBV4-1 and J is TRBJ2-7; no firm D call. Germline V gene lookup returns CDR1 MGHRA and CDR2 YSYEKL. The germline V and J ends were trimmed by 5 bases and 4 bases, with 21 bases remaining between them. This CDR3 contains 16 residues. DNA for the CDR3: TGCGCCAGCAGCGCCGAGTCCCTTACCCCCTCTTACGAGCAGTACTTC. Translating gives CASSAESLTPSYEQYF.

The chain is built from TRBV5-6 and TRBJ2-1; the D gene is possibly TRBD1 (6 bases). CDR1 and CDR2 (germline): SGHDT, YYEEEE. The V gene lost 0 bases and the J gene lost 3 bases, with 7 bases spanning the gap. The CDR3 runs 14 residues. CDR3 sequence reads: CASSLGTVYNEQFF. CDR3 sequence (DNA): TGTGCCAGCAGCTTGGGGACAGTCTACAATGAGCAGTTCTTC.

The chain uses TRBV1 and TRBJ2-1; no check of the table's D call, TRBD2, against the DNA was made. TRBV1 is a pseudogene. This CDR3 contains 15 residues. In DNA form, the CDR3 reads TGCACCAGCAGCCAGACTAGCGGGAGGAACAATGAGCAGTTCTTC. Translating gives CTSSQTSGRNNEQFF.